Sequencing of this TCR beta chain was carried out in a study of shared clonotypes between healthy human individuals. Method: immunoSEQ multiplex PCR; TCRdb's copy keeps in-frame clones and lacks some. The table shows some 1,400,000 clones, with roughly 96% occurring only once. The CDR3 has 15 residues. Germline lookup yields CDR1 SGHDT and CDR2 YYEEEE. The ends lost 4 bases at V and 7 bases at J; junction bases unmatched: 10. This chain links TRBV5-6 with TRBJ2-1, with TRBD2 identical over 8 bases. Sequenced: naive CD4+ T cells sorted from blood. Stated subset: CD45RA+ positively selected. The clonotype was recovered from a young man in good health. This CDR3 reads CASSASQSGGNEQFF. In DNA form, the CDR3 reads TGTGCCAGCAGCGCAAGTCAGTCGGGAGGGAATGAGCAGTTCTTC.